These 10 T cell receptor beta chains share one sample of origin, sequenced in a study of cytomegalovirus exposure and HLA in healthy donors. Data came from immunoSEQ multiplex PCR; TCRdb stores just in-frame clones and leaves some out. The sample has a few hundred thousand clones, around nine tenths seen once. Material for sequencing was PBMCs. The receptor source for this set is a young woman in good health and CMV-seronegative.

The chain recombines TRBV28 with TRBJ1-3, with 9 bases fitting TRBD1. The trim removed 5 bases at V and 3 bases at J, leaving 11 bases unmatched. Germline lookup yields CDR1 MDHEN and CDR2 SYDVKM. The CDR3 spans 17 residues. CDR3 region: CASSTQGATGSGNTIYF. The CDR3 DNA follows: TGTGCCAGCAGTACACAGGGGGCAACTGGGAGTGGAAACACCATATATTTT. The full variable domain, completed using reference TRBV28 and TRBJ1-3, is DVKVTQSSRYLVKRTGEKVFLECVQDMDHENMFWYRQDPGLGLRLIYFSYDVKMKEKGDIPEGYSVSREKKERFSLILESASTNQTSMYLCASSTQGATGSGNTIYFGEGSWLTVV.

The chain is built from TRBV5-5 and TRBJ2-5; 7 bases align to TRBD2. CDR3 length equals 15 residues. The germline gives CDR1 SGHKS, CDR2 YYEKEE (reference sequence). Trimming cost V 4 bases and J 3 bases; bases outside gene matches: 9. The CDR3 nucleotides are TGTGCCAGCAGCCGTTGGTTGGGGGGGGAAGAGACCCAGTACTTC. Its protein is CASSRWLGGEETQYF.

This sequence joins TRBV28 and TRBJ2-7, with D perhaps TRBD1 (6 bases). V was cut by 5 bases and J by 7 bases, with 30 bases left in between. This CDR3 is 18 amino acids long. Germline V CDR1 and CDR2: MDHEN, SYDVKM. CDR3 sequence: CASSLSPLRGGVNQEQYF. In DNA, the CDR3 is TGTGCCAGCAGTCTAAGCCCCCTCCGAGGGGGAGTAAACCAGGAGCAGTACTTC.

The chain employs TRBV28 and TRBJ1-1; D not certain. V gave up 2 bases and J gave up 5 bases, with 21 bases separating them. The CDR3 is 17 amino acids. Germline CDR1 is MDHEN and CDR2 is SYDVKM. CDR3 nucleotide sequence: TGTGCCAGCAGTTTAACCGGGAGGCTCCATCTAGGAACTGAAGCTTTCTTT. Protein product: CASSLTGRLHLGTEAFF.

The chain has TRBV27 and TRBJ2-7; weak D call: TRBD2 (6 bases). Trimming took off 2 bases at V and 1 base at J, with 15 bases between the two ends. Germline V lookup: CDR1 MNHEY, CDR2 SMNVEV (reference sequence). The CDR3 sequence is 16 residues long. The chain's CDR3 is CASSLNPAGGSYEQYF. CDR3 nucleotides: TGTGCCAGCAGTTTAAATCCCGCTGGGGGGTCCTACGAGCAGTACTTC.

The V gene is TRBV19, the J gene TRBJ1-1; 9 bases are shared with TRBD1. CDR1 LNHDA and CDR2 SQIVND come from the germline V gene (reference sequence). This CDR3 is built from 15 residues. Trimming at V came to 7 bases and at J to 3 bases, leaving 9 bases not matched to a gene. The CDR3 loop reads CASTRTGVMHTEAFF. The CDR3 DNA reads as TGTGCCAGTACCCGGACAGGGGTGATGCACACTGAAGCTTTCTTT.

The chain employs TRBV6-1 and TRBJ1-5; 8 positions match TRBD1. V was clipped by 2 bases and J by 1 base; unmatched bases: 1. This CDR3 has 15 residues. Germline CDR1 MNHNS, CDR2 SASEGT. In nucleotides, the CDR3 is TGTGCCAGCAGTGAAAACAGGGGGAGCAATCAGCCCCAGCATTTT. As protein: CASSENRGSNQPQHF.

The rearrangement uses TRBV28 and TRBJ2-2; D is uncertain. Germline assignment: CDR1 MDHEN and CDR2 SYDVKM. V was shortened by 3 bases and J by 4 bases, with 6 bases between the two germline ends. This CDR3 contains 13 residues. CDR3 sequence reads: CASSFPRTGELFF. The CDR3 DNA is TGTGCCAGCAGTTTCCCCCGCACCGGGGAGCTGTTTTTT.

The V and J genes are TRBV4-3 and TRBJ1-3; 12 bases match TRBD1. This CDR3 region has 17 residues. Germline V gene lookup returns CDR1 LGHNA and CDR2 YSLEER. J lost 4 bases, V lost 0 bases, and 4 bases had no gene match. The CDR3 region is CASSQEPGQGAGNTIYF. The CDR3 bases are TGCGCCAGCAGCCAAGAGCCGGGACAGGGGGCAGGAAACACCATATATTTT.

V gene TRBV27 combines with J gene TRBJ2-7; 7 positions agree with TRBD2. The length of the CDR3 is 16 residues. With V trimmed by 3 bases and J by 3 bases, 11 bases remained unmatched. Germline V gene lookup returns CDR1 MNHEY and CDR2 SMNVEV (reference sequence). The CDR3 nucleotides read TGTGCCAGCAGTTTTGTCGGGGGAGGGATCGGCTACGAGCAGTACTTC. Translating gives CASSFVGGGIGYEQYF.